These 21 T cell receptor beta chains were all obtained from the same sample, sequenced in a study of T cells after yellow fever vaccination. TCRdb ran MiXCR on the 5' RACE reads and lists one entry per CDR3 protein. The data hold 500,000 to 550,000 distinct CDR3 sequences, with 20% to 25% observed a single time. The sequencing here drew on PBMCs, taken less than 25 days after the first yellow fever vaccination. These receptors all stem from a man aged 18 to 35 who received the YFV17D yellow fever vaccine.

This clonotype was found a few times. The chain employs TRBV7-2 and TRBJ2-3; D remains ambiguous. The V gene's germline CDR1 is SGHTA and CDR2 FQGNSA. The CDR3 consists of 14 residues. Trimming cost V 5 bases and J 3 bases, with 12 bases left between them. The CDR3 sequence is CASSNGFGTDTQYF. In DNA, the CDR3 is TGTGCCAGCAGCAACGGATTTGGGACAGATACGCAGTATTTT.

V is TRBV4-1 and J is TRBJ2-7, with D tentatively TRBD1 (6 bases). The V and J ends lost 1 base and 1 base respectively, with 11 bases between them. The CDR3 is 15 amino acids. CDR1 MGHRA and CDR2 YSYEKL come from the germline V gene. CDR3 DNA sequence: TGCGCCAGCAGCCAAGGGCCAGGGGAATCCTACGAGCAGTACTTC. Its protein product is CASSQGPGESYEQYF.

This chain links TRBV20-1 with TRBJ2-5, with a weak D call TRBD1 (6 bases). The CDR3 runs to 14 residues. Germline CDR1 reads DFQATT; CDR2 reads SNEGSKA (reference sequence). The germline V and J ends were trimmed by 3 bases and 5 bases, with 16 bases remaining between them. For the CDR3, the DNA is TGCAGTGCTAGCCGAGGGGGAGTTTTCGAGACCCAGTACTTC. Its protein is CSASRGGVFETQYF.

This clonotype was seen only a few times. As DNA, the CDR3 is TGTGCCAGCAGCTTAGGGCTAGAGAATGAGCAGTTCTTC. This encodes CASSLGLENEQFF. The V call is TRBV7-8, the J call TRBJ2-1; D unresolved. The CDR3 runs 13 residues. V was cut by 1 base and J by 7 bases, with 8 bases left in between. Looked up from germline, CDR1 is SGHVS and CDR2 is FQNEAQ.

Only a few counts were recorded for this clonotype. The CDR3 nucleotides are TGTGCCAGCAGTTCTCCTAGCGCCGATACGCAGTATTTT. Protein: CASSSPSADTQYF. The chain couples TRBV5-5 to TRBJ2-3, with a weak D call TRBD2 (6 bases). Germline V gives CDR1 SGHKS, CDR2 YYEKEE (reference sequence). V was pared by 5 bases and J by 6 bases, with 13 bases between. The CDR3 is 13 residues long.

This clonotype was picked up a small number of times. This chain uses TRBV10-3 with TRBJ2-2; 7 positions agree with TRBD1. The V gene end was trimmed by 8 bases and the J gene end by 5 bases; junction bases not matched to a gene: 5. The CDR3 loop spans 13 amino acids. Germline assignment: CDR1 ENHRY and CDR2 SYGVKD. The CDR3 sequence: CAIGQERTGELFF. In DNA, the CDR3 is TGTGCCATCGGACAGGAAAGAACCGGGGAGCTGTTTTTT.

In DNA, the CDR3 is TGTGCCAGCAGCCCAAGTCCCTTTGGTGAGCAGTACGTC. As protein: CASSPSPFGEQYV. This sequence joins TRBV3-1 and TRBJ2-7, with D unresolved. Germline V gene data show CDR1 as LGHDT and CDR2 as YNNKEL (reference sequence). Trimming left V 4 bases short and J 7 bases short, with 14 bases between. The CDR3 is 13 residues long.

This clonotype was recorded a few times. The chain joins TRBV5-1 to TRBJ2-2; possible D gene TRBD1, 6 bases. Per the germline V gene, CDR1 is SGHRS and CDR2 is YFSETQ. The length of the CDR3 is 15 residues. V lost 4 bases and J lost 3, with 13 bases in between. The CDR3, as DNA: TGCGCCAGCAGCCCGGGACACAGGGACACCGGGGAGCTGTTTTTT. Amino acid sequence: CASSPGHRDTGELFF.

The rearrangement uses TRBV10-3 and TRBJ2-3; TRBD2 matches at 14 bases. V lost 10 bases to trimming and J lost 1 base; unmatched junction nucleotides: 7. CDR3 size: 16 residues. CDR1 is ENHRY and CDR2 is SYGVKD in the germline V gene. The CDR3 loop reads CATSPTSGGGTDTQYF. The CDR3 nucleotides are TGTGCCACCTCCCCGACTAGCGGGGGGGGCACAGATACGCAGTATTTT.

This clonotype was seen only a few times. This rearrangement joins TRBV4-3 to TRBJ2-7; 16 bases are a match to TRBD2. CDR3 length: 20 residues. Germline V lookup: CDR1 LGHNA, CDR2 YSLEER. Trimming cost V 3 bases and J 6 bases; bases outside gene matches: 17. DNA for the CDR3: TGCGCCAGCAGCCATGACCCGGGACTAGCGGGGGGGCAGTCCAAGGGCGAGCAGTACGTC. This encodes CASSHDPGLAGGQSKGEQYV.

This chain connects TRBV2 to TRBJ2-3, with D possibly being TRBD1 (6 bases). The CDR3 totals 16 residues. With 2 bases removed from V and 2 bases from J, the gap between germline ends came to 14 bases. The germline V gene encodes CDR1 SNHLY and CDR2 FYNNEI. CDR3: CASSESGQFFTDTQYF. DNA for the CDR3: TGTGCCAGCAGTGAATCCGGACAGTTTTTCACAGATACGCAGTATTTT.

This clonotype was found many times. This rearrangement joins TRBV12-3 or TRBV12-4 to TRBJ2-7; D ambiguous. Trimming left V 5 bases short and J 1 base short, with 9 bases between. The CDR3 is made up of 13 amino acids. The CDR3 region is CASSVWGSYEQYF. The CDR3 coding sequence is TGTGCCAGCAGTGTCTGGGGTTCCTACGAGCAGTACTTC.

This sequence joins TRBV3-1 and TRBJ2-6; D possibly uses TRBD1 or TRBD2 (5 bases each). V was cut by 5 bases and J by 0 bases, with 14 bases left in between. Germline V CDR1 and CDR2: LGHDT, YNNKEL (reference sequence). This CDR3 region has 17 residues. The CDR3 here is CASSVLGRFSGANVLTF. The CDR3 DNA is TGTGCCAGCAGCGTACTGGGACGGTTCTCTGGGGCCAACGTCCTGACTTTC.

This rearrangement joins TRBV7-2 to TRBJ2-5; 12 positions agree with TRBD2. The CDR3 is made up of 17 amino acids. V gave up 6 bases and J gave up 7 bases; unmatched junction bases: 15. Germline V gene sequence: CDR1 SGHTA, CDR2 FQGNSA. CDR3 in DNA: TGTGCCAGCAGTTGGGCCGGGACTAGCGGGTCCACGTGGACCCAGTACTTC. It yields the protein CASSWAGTSGSTWTQYF.

This clonotype showed up just a few times. The chain couples TRBV11-2 to TRBJ2-7, with 8 bases fitting TRBD1. Trimming at V came to 5 bases and at J to 8 bases, leaving 17 bases not matched to a gene. The CDR3 loop spans 16 amino acids. Germline V gene data show CDR1 as SGHAT and CDR2 as FQNNGV. CDR3 sequence (DNA): TGTGCCAGCAGCACCCTCTGGCAGGGGGCCATCCCTCAGCAGTACTTC. It codes for CASSTLWQGAIPQQYF. Based on the CDR3 plus reference TRBV11-2 and TRBJ2-7, the full variable domain is EAGVAQSPRYKIIEKRQSVAFWCNPISGHATLYWYQQILGQGPKLLIQFQNNGVVDDSQLPKDRFSAERLKGVDSTLKIQPAKLEDSAVYLCASSTLWQGAIPQQYFGPGTRLTVT.

The chain links TRBV19 to TRBJ2-7, with 10 bases fitting TRBD1. This CDR3 has 15 residues. Germline CDR1 is LNHDA and CDR2 is SQIVND (reference sequence). V was clipped by 6 bases and J by 4 bases; unmatched bases: 9. The CDR3 DNA follows: TGTGCCAGTAGAGCCGCCTGGACAGGGGGGTACGAGCAGTACTTC. Translation: CASRAAWTGGYEQYF.

This clonotype was seen a handful of times. This rearrangement joins TRBV5-5 to TRBJ1-5; unclear D gene. This CDR3 spans 15 amino acids. The V gene's germline CDR1 is SGHKS and CDR2 YYEKEE (reference sequence). Trimming shortened V by 0 bases and J by 7 bases, and 14 bases separated the two germline ends. The chain's CDR3 is CASSLAGGVLQPQHF. CDR3 DNA sequence: TGTGCCAGCAGCTTGGCGGGTGGTGTCTTGCAGCCCCAGCATTTT.

This clonotype was counted many times. This chain connects TRBV5-6 to TRBJ2-1; D possibly corresponds to TRBD1 (7 bases). V lost 4 bases, J lost 10 bases, and 21 bases lay in between. Germline assignment: CDR1 SGHDT and CDR2 YYEEEE. The CDR3 totals 15 residues. CDR3 sequence: CASSRTNLEGAEQFF. The CDR3 DNA follows: TGTGCCAGCAGCCGGACGAATTTGGAGGGGGCGGAGCAGTTCTTC. Filled out from reference TRBV5-6 and TRBJ2-1, the complete variable domain reads DAGVTQSPTHLIKTRGQQVTLRCSPKSGHDTVSWYQQALGQGPQFIFQYYEEEERQRGNFPDRFSGHQFPNYSSELNVNALLLGDSALYLCASSRTNLEGAEQFFGPGTRLTVL.

The V gene is TRBV4-1, the J gene TRBJ1-5, with 7 bases that match TRBD1. V lost 0 bases and J lost 5; bases outside the gene matches: 7. Germline values: CDR1 MGHRA, CDR2 YSYEKL. The CDR3 has 16 residues. The CDR3 coding sequence is TGCGCCAGCAGCCAAGAGTCGTTTACAGGGGATCAGCCCCAGCATTTT. Translation gives CASSQESFTGDQPQHF.

V usage is TRBV9 and J usage is TRBJ2-5, with 7 nucleotides matching TRBD2. Per the germline V gene, CDR1 is SGDLS and CDR2 is YYNGEE. This CDR3 comprises 14 residues. Losses at the gene ends were 1 base for V and 4 bases for J; bases not matched to a gene: 4. CDR3 coding DNA: TGTGCCAGCAGCGTAAGCGGGGCCTTAGAGACCCAGTACTTC. This encodes CASSVSGALETQYF.

Only a few counts were recorded for this clonotype. The V call is TRBV7-2, the J call TRBJ1-1, with a possible D match to TRBD1 (6 bases). Germline V gene lookup returns CDR1 SGHTA and CDR2 FQGNSA. V dropped 6 bases and J dropped 1 base, with 18 bases sitting between them. The CDR3 spans 16 residues. DNA for the CDR3: TGTGCCAGCAGAAAAGGGGACGGGGGCGAGAACACTGAAGCTTTCTTT. Its protein is CASRKGDGGENTEAFF.